The clone carrying this T cell receptor beta chain was observed a handful of times. A read error may explain this, as a much larger clone is one base away. The TCR beta CDR3 regions underwent amplification from RNA transcripts. HTBI primers served in a first-round RT-PCR, which a second-round multiplex PCR followed. MiXCR was run by TCRdb on the multiplex PCR reads, yielding one entry per CDR3 protein. The data show 400,000 or so distinct CDR3 sequences, roughly 15% seen once. The germline V gene encodes CDR1 SGHTA and CDR2 FQGNSA. Trimming took 7 bases from V and 4 from J, leaving 13 bases between them. The length of the CDR3 is 13 residues. These data are taken from a study of Graves' ophthalmopathy and Graves' hyperthyroidism.

The chain is built from TRBV7-2 and TRBJ1-2; D gene uncertain. The TCR originated in an adult woman with stable Graves' hyperthyroidism. Source material: peripheral blood. In DNA form, the CDR3 reads TGTGCCAGCAACCCGAACAGCTCCTATGGCTACACCTTC. Translated: CASNPNSSYGYTF.